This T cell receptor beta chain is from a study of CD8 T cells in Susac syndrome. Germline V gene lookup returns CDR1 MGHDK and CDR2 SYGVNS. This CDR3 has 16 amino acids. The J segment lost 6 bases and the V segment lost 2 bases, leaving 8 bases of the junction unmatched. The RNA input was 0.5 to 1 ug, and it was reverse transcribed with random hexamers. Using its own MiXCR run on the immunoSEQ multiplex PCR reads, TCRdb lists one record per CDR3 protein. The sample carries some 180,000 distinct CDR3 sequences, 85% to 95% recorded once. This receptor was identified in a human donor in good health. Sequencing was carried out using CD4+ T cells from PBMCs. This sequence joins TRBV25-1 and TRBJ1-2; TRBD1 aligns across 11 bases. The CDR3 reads CASSEAGTGGWDGYTF. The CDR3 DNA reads TGTGCCAGCAGTGAAGCGGGGACAGGGGGGTGGGATGGCTACACCTTC.